The clone carrying this T cell receptor beta chain was counted a single time. The sample is drawn from a study of preoperative IRX-2 immunotherapy in early breast cancer. The length of the CDR3 is 13 residues. Germline loops: CDR1 SGHTA, CDR2 FQGNSA. V was clipped by 2 bases and J by 6 bases, with 7 bases between them. This table comes from immunoSEQ multiplex PCR, and its TCRdb copy is limited to in-frame clones, with some not included. The sample lists 25,000 or so clones; around 96% were seen once. Treatment given: preoperative locoregional IRX-2 cytokine immunotherapy. Patients received preoperative, locoregional IRX-2 cytokine immunotherapy in a phase Ib study.

This sequence was found in a human donor with breast cancer. Material: tumor tissue, obtained after IRX-2 immunotherapy. J is TRBJ1-4 and V is TRBV7-2; D remains unclear. Here the CDR3 reads CASSLSGYEKLFF. CDR3 bases: TGTGCCAGCAGCTTATCCGGGTATGAAAAACTGTTTTTT.